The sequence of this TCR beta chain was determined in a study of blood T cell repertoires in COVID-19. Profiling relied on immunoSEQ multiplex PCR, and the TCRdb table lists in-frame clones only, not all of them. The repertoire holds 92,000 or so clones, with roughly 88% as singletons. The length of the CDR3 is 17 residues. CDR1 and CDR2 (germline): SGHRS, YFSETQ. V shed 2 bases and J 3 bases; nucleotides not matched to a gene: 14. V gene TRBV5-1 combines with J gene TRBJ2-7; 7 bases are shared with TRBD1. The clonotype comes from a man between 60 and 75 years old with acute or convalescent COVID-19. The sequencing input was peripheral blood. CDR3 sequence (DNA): TGCGCCAGCAGCTTTAAAGACAGGGTCTGGGAGAACTACGAGCAGTACTTC. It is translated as CASSFKDRVWENYEQYF.